The sequence of this T cell receptor (beta chain) was determined in a study of T cell responses to AZD1222 COVID-19 vaccine. General study points: CD4 TCRs associated with vaccination spanned spike, dominating at 160-218 and 743-854.

Germline-derived CDR1 and CDR2 are MDHEN and SYDVKM. J lost 4 bases, V lost 5 bases, and 5 bases had no gene match. There are 13 residues in the CDR3. About this clone: Its antigen is still unknown.

Clones were sequenced by immunoSEQ multiplex PCR, and TCRdb holds only the in-frame ones, with some missing. The table records around 120,000 clones, about 92% of them present only once. The sequencing here drew on peripheral blood, taken on day 0 of AZD1222 vaccination. V and J are TRBV28 and TRBJ2-7; 7 bases are a match to TRBD1. This sequence was found in an adult in good health. The CDR3 DNA follows: TGTGCCAGCAGTGGGACAGAACGGTACGAGCAGTACTTC. This translates into CASSGTERYEQYF.